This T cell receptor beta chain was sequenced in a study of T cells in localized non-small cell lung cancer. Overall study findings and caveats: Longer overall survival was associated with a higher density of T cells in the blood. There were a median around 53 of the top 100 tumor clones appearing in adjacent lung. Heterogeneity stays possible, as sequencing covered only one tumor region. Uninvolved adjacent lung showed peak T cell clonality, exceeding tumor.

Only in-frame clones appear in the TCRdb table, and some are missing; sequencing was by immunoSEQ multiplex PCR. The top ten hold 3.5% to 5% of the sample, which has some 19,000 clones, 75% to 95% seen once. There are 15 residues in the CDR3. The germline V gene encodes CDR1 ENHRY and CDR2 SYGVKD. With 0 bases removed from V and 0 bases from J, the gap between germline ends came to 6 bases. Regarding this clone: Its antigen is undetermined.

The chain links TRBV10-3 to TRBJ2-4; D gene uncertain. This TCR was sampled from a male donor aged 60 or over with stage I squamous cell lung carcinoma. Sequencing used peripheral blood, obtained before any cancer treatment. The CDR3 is CAISESKLAKNIQYF. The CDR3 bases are TGTGCCATCAGTGAGTCGAAACTAGCCAAAAACATTCAGTACTTC.